One T cell receptor beta chain is described in this entry. The sample originates from a study of blood T cell repertoires in COVID-19. Produced via immunoSEQ multiplex PCR; TCRdb's table is partial and in-frame only. This repertoire shows some 250,000 clones, approximately 86% found once; its top ten account for more than 4.5%. The CDR3 extends over 16 amino acids. Trimming at V came to 4 bases and at J to 5 bases, leaving 11 bases not matched to a gene. Germline CDR1 and CDR2: SGHTA and FQGTGA. The chain employs TRBV7-3 and TRBJ2-1; TRBD2 aligns across 7 bases. The sequenced material came from peripheral blood. The source of this sequence is a woman in her sixties or seventies with COVID-19, enrolled during active disease. In DNA form, the CDR3 reads TGTGCCAGCAGCTCCCAGCCTAGCGGCCTAAACAATGAGCAGTTCTTC. It yields the protein CASSSQPSGLNNEQFF.